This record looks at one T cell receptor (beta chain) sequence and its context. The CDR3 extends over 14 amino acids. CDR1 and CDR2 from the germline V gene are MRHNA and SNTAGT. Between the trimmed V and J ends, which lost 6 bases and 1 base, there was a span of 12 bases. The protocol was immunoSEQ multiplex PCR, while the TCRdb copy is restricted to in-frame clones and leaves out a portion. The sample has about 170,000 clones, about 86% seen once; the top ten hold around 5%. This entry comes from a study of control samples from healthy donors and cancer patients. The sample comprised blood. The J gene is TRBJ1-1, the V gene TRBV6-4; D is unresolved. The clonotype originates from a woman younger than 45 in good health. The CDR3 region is CASRNSNSNTEAFF. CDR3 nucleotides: TGTGCCAGCAGGAACAGTAATTCGAACACTGAAGCTTTCTTT.